This TCR beta chain was captured by sequencing in a study of T cell changes during pregnancy in multiple sclerosis. This table comes from immunoSEQ multiplex PCR, and its TCRdb copy is limited to in-frame clones, with some not included. Of 25,000 to 30,000 clones listed, just over 90% are singletons. Germline V CDR1 and CDR2: WNHNN, SYGVQD (reference sequence). Trimming took 8 bases from V and 0 from J, leaving 10 bases between them. CDR3 length: 13 residues. V is TRBV10-1 and J is TRBJ1-1; possibly TRBD1 for D (5 bases). The receptor comes from a female donor with multiple sclerosis, enrolled in a pregnancy study. The specimen was CD4+ T cells from peripheral blood mononuclear cells, collected in the first trimester of pregnancy. CDR3 sequence reads: CASQGHLNTEAFF. The CDR3 nucleotides read TGCGCCAGCCAGGGCCACCTGAACACTGAAGCTTTCTTT.